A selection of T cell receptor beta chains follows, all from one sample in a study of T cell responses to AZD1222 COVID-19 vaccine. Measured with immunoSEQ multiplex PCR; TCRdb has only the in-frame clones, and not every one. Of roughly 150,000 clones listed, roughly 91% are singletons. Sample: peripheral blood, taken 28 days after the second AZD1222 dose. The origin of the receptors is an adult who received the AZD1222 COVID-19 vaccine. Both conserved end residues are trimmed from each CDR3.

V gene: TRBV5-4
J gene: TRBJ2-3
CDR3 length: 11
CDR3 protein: ASSLDRPDTQY

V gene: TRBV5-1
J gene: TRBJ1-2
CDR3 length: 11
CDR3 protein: ASKQQDNYGYT

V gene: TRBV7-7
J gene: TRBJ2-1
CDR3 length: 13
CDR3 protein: ASSKDLPSYNEQF

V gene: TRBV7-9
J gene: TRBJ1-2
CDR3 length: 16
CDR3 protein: ASSLISRGSDPNYGYT

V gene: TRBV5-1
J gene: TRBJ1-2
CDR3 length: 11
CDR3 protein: ASSLTSNYGYT

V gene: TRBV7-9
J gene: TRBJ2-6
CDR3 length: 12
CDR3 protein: ASSLTSGANVLT

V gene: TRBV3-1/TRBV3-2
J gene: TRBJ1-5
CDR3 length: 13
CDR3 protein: ASSQGYRGNQPQH

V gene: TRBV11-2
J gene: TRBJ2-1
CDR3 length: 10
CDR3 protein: ASSFSSGEQF

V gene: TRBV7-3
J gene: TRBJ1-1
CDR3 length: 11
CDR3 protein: ARSVGGRTEAF

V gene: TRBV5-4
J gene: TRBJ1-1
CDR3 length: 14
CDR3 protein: ASSLFRGRVGTEAF

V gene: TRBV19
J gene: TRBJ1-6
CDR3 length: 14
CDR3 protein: ASSIPPGQGVSPLH

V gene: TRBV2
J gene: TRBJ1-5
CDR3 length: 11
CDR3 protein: ASRRLSNQPQH

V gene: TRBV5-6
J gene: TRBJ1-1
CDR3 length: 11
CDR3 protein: ASSLRGSAEAF

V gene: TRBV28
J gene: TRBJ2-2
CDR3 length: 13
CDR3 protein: ASSRRDRDTGELF